This TCR beta chain comes out of a study of Graves' ophthalmopathy and Graves' hyperthyroidism. The germline V gene encodes CDR1 SGHRS and CDR2 YFSETQ. V lost 0 bases, J lost 5 bases, and 14 bases lay in between. CDR3 length: 15 amino acids. This clonotype has only one observation. Patients newly diagnosed with hyperthyroidism, under 2 months' duration, were aged 18 to 65, the study reports. The study amplified TCR beta CDR3 regions using RNA transcripts. HTBI primers were used in a first-round RT-PCR, which preceded a second-round multiplex PCR. TCRdb passed the multiplex PCR reads through MiXCR, listing each CDR3 protein once. The sample holds over a million distinct CDR3 sequences; 35% to 40% are singletons and the top ten take around 10%.

The clonotype originates from an adult man with Graves' hyperthyroidism. The specimen sequenced was peripheral blood or thyroid tissue (not recorded which). The J gene is TRBJ2-5, the V gene TRBV5-1; D uncertain. Here the CDR3 DNA reads TGCGCCAGCAGCTTGGATGGACGGCGGACGGAGACCCAGTACTTC. Its protein product is CASSLDGRRTETQYF.